Listed below are T cell receptor beta chains from one sample, sequenced in a study of identical twins. TCRdb analysed the 5' RACE reads with MiXCR anew, one entry per CDR3 protein. The sample carries roughly 230,000 distinct CDR3 sequences, approximately 8.3% recorded once. The same sample was also used in a study of yellow fever vaccine responses in identical twins.

The sample comprised CD8+ T cells sorted from blood. The receptors here all came from a woman aged 18-29 years in good health. The CDR3 runs from the conserved cysteine through the conserved F or W.

v_call cdr3_aa
TRBV5-1 CASSFQQGGETQYF
TRBV4-2 CASSHRTAYEQYF
TRBV10-3 CAISPDRSSSSTDTQYF
TRBV7-9 CASSLGWGTGELFF
TRBV7-9 CASSSVQTGLNEQYF
TRBV4-3 CASSQALAGDYEQYF
TRBV6-5 CASSYSIGRSYNEQFF
TRBV24-1 CATSDLLGWDTGELFF
TRBV27 CASSRIGDGTGFYEQYF
TRBV7-9 CASSRDPTYEQYF
TRBV7-9 CASRAHGTDTQYF
TRBV27 CARLSGRAIDTQYF
TRBV29-1 CSVEGWGGDTEAFF
TRBV4-3 CASSLGSGGLFNEQFF
TRBV12-3/TRBV12-4 CASSDRVTYTQYF
TRBV28 CASSLYSGSANEQYF
TRBV27 CASGQTGTGLRGTQYF
TRBV20-1 CCARDALIPFDAYEQYF
TRBV24-1 CATSGQNLRHEQYF
TRBV29-1 CSVVDRVDEKLFF
TRBV5-6 CASSFRQGRTDTQYF
TRBV7-9 CASSQDGQETQYF
TRBV2 CASSVPLSQRGYNEQFF
TRBV4-3 CASSQDRGLGADTQYF
TRBV4-2 CASSQETGGAGELFF
TRBV6-1 CASSQDRSMSTEAFF
TRBV7-9 CASSLVLRQGGNEQFF
TRBV5-6 CASSWTSGRTLQETQYF
TRBV12-3/TRBV12-4 CASSFVGGSPVSSSYEQYF
TRBV20-1 CSASPSSRTDTQYF
TRBV7-2 CASSFSGSSYNEQFF
TRBV6-1 CASTPAGGASYEQYF
TRBV12-3/TRBV12-4 CASTNGGRSTDTQYF
TRBV27 CASSYGQGDISNEQFF
TRBV6-1 CASRGRSVAGELFF
TRBV28 CASSRGRMGVSYNEQFF
TRBV27 CASGTGWGNEQFF
TRBV24-1 CATSSGGDQQFF
TRBV5-6 CASSGTSTDTEAFF
TRBV10-1 CASSEYPMVAQGSYEQYF
TRBV27 CASSLSVTKFEQYF
TRBV20-1 CSARAVGGAQPQHF
TRBV7-2 CASSPKNTEAFF
TRBV11-2 CASSSPGASYEQYF
TRBV15 CATSRVPRASNIQYF
TRBV5-1 CASSPWGATDTQYF
TRBV5-1 CASSLAGQVNQPQHF
TRBV7-9 CASSPRQGATYEQYF
TRBV12-5 CASGRAVLTDTQYF
TRBV4-3 CASSQDRGRLSTDTQYF
TRBV7-9 CASSSVGNQPQHF
TRBV12-3/TRBV12-4 CASRETDSQETQYF
TRBV12-3/TRBV12-4 CASSLGPGGRKTEAFF
TRBV12-3/TRBV12-4 CASSLEGGSPLHF
TRBV4-3 CASSQDDHYNEQFF
TRBV6-2/TRBV6-3 CASSPDGGSGANVLTF
TRBV12-3/TRBV12-4 CASSLGTSGLQETQYF
TRBV10-3 CAISESSGGTNNEQFF